The present entry profiles one TCR beta chain with its context. Libraries were prepared by immunoSEQ multiplex PCR; TCRdb keeps only in-frame clonotypes and omits some of them. The sample has some 50,000 clones; roughly nine tenths are singletons. The CDR3 spans 13 residues. Germline CDR1 reads SGHAT; CDR2 reads FQNNGV. V lost 7 bases and J lost 2, with 11 bases in between. The data were taken from a study of blood T cell repertoires in COVID-19. The chain joins TRBV11-2 to TRBJ1-1; D may be TRBD1 (5 bases). This TCR was sampled from a middle-aged man with acute or convalescent COVID-19. The sequenced sample was peripheral blood. The CDR3 sequence is CASNRGGNTEAFF. The CDR3 DNA is TGTGCCAGCAATAGGGGCGGCAACACTGAAGCTTTCTTT.